Sequencing of this T cell receptor beta chain was carried out in a study of shared clonotypes between healthy human individuals. Every subset had its genomic DNA shared out evenly among several immunoSEQ plates. Some 30,000 T cell genomes, or approximately 300 ng DNA, went into replicate PCRs of unsorted PBMC. Per the study methods: Sequence data from immunoSEQ were junction-only and lacked quality scores; consequently, filtering differed. The protocol was immunoSEQ multiplex PCR, while the TCRdb copy is restricted to in-frame clones and leaves out a portion. V, J and clone size are taken as reported in that table, and D and trimming were inferred from the DNA itself. In the table there are some 530,000 clones, 81% of which are singletons. With unsorted samples, genomic DNA was obtained from 89 million or so PBMCs. Sequenced: PBMCs. The source is a woman aged 40 to 50 in good health. Some clones in this sample may be carry-over from other donors' samples.

CDR3 sequence (DNA): TGTGCCAGCAGTTTAGGTTTCGGACGGACGGTCAAGGAGCAGTTCTTC. This codes for CASSLGFGRTVKEQFF. The rearrangement uses TRBV28 and TRBJ2-1, with unresolved D. With 2 bases removed from V and 10 bases from J, the gap between germline ends came to 21 bases. Germline CDR1 MDHEN, CDR2 SYDVKM. This CDR3 region has 16 residues.